This TCR beta chain was observed in a study of blood T cells in healthy people across ages. Findings and caveats of the study: A greater number of naive CD4+ cells and higher diversity distinguished long-lived donors from aged donors. Per million T cells, TCR beta diversity dropped roughly linearly as age increased.

The use of a sample-barcoded 5' primer and a J-beta primer mix characterized a second PCR of about 7 to 12 cycles. Each cDNA molecule was tagged by a template-switch adaptor with 12 random nucleotides. Researchers report that each sample yielded at least 3 million CDR3-containing paired-end reads. From the 5' RACE reads, TCRdb called clonotypes with MiXCR, one entry per CDR3 protein. The sample includes 700,000 or so distinct CDR3 sequences, approximately 21% of them seen just once. On this clonotype itself: The antigen is undetermined.

The sequenced sample was blood. This receptor was obtained from a man in his 70s in good health.

This CDR3 reads CASGSGRNNEKLFF. For the CDR3, the DNA is TGTGCTAGTGGTTCGGGACGGAATAATGAAAAACTGTTTTTT. The chain links TRBV12-5 to TRBJ1-4; D might be TRBD1 (5 bases). The CDR3 has 14 amino acids. Germline assignment: CDR1 LGHNT and CDR2 FRNRAP. V was clipped by 4 bases and J by 4 bases, with 10 bases between them.